This T cell receptor (beta chain) was identified during a study of technical replicates of blood from a few donors. Measured with immunoSEQ multiplex PCR; TCRdb has only the in-frame clones, and not every one. The table lists under 95,000 clones, roughly 98% of them singletons. The germline V gene encodes CDR1 SQVTM and CDR2 ANQGSEA. This CDR3 is 11 amino acids long. V was cut by 4 bases and J by 4 bases, with 7 bases left in between. Sequencing was performed on T cells isolated from PBMCs. The TCR originated in a human donor in good health. The rearrangement joins TRBV29-1 to TRBJ1-2; D call uncertain. This CDR3 is CSVGGIYGYTF. The CDR3 bases are TGCAGCGTTGGAGGGATCTATGGCTACACCTTC.